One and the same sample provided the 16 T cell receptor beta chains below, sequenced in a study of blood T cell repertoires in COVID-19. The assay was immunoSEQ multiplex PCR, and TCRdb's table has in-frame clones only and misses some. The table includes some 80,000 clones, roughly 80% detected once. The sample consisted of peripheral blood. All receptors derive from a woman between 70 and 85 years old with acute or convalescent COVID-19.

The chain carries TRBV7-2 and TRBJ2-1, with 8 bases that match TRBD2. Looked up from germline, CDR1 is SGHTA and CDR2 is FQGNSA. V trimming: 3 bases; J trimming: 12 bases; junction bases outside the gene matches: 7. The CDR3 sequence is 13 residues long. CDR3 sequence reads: CASSLTGTRGQFF. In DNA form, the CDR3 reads TGTGCCAGCAGCTTGACCGGGACTAGAGGGCAGTTCTTC.

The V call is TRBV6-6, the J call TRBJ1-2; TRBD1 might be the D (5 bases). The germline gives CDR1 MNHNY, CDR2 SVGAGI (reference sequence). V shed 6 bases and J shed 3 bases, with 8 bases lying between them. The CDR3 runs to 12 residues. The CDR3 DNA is TGTGCCAGCAGGACAGATCACTATGGCTACACCTTC. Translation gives CASRTDHYGYTF.

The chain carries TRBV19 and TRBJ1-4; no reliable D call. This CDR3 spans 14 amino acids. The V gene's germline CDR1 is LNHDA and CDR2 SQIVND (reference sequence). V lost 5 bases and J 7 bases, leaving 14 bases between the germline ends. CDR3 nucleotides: TGTGCCAGTAGTCCCGTGAGAGGCGGTGAAAAACTGTTTTTT. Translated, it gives CASSPVRGGEKLFF.

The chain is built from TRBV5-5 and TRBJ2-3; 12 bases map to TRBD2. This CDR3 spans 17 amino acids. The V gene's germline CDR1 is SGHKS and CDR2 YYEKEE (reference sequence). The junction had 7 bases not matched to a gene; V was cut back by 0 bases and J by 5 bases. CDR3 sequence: CASSLVGLAGGLDTQYF. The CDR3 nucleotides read TGTGCCAGCAGCTTGGTTGGTCTAGCGGGAGGGCTAGATACGCAGTATTTT.

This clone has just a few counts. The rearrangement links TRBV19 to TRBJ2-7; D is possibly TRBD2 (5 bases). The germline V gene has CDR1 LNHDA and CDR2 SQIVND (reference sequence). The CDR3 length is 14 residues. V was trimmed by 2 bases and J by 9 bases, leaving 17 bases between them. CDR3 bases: TGTGCCAGTAGTATAAGCGGCGGCTCTACGGTGCAGTACTTC. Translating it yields CASSISGGSTVQYF.

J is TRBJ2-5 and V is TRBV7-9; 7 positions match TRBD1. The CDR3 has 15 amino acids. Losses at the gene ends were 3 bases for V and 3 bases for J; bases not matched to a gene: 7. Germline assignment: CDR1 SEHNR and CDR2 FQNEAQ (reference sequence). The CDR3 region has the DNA TGTGCCAGCAGCTTCCGGGACAGCGAAAAAGAGACCCAGTACTTC. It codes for CASSFRDSEKETQYF.

CDR3 in amino acids: CSVGLWTSGNNEQFF. CDR3 DNA: TGCAGCGTTGGACTCTGGACTAGCGGTAACAATGAGCAGTTCTTC. V gene TRBV29-1 combines with J gene TRBJ2-1; 10 bases agree with TRBD2. V lost 4 bases to trimming and J lost 5 bases; unmatched junction nucleotides: 8. CDR1 is SQVTM, CDR2 ANQGSEA, per germline. This CDR3 has 15 residues.

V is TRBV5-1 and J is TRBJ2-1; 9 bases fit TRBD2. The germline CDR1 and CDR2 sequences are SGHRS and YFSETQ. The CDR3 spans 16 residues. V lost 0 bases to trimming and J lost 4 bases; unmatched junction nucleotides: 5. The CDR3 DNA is TGCGCCAGCAGCTTGGAGGGAGCGGGAGGTTACAATGAGCAGTTCTTC. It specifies CASSLEGAGGYNEQFF.

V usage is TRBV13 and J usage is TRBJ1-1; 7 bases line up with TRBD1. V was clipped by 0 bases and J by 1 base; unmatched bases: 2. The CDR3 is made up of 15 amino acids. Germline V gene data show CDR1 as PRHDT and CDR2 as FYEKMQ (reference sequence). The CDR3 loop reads CASSLGAGGNTEAFF. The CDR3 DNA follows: TGTGCCAGCAGCTTAGGCGCAGGGGGGAACACTGAAGCTTTCTTT.

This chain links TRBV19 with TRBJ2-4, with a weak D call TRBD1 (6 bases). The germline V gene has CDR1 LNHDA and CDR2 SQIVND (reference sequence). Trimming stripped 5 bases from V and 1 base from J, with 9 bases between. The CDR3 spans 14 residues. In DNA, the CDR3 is TGTGCCAGTAGTGGGGGCTGGGCCAAAAACATTCAGTACTTC. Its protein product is CASSGGWAKNIQYF. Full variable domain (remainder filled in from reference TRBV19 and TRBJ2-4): DGGITQSPKYLFRKEGQNVTLSCEQNLNHDAMYWYRQDPGQGLRLIYYSQIVNDFQKGDIAEGYSVSREKKESFPLTVTSAQKNPTAFYLCASSGGWAKNIQYFGAGTRLSVL.

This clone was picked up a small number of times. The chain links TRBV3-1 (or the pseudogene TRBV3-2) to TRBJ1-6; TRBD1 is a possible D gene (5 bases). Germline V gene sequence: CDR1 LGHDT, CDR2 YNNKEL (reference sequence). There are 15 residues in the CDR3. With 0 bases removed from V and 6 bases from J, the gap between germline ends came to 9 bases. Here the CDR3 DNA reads TGTGCCAGCAGCCAAGATTTGCAGGGTAATTCACCCCTCCACTTT. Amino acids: CASSQDLQGNSPLHF.

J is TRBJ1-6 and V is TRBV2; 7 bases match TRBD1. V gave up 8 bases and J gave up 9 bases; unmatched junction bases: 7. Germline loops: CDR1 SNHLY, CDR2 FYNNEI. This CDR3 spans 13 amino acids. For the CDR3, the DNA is TGTGCCAGCGGTGGGACAGAATTTTCACCCCTCCACTTT. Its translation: CASGGTEFSPLHF.

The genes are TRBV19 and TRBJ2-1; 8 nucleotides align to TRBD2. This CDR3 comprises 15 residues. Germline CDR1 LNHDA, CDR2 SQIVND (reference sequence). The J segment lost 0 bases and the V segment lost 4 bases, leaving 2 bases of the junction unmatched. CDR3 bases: TGTGCCAGTAGTAGCGGGGGGTCCTCCTACAATGAGCAGTTCTTC. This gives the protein CASSSGGSSYNEQFF.

CDR3 sequence: CATSHSASWADTQYF. In nucleotides, the CDR3 is TGTGCCACCTCCCATTCGGCTAGCTGGGCAGATACGCAGTATTTT. V usage is TRBV24-1 and J usage is TRBJ2-3; weak D call: TRBD2 (5 bases). Germline V lookup: CDR1 KGHDR, CDR2 SFDVKD. V was shortened by 9 bases and J by 4 bases, with 19 bases between the two germline ends. The CDR3 runs 15 residues.

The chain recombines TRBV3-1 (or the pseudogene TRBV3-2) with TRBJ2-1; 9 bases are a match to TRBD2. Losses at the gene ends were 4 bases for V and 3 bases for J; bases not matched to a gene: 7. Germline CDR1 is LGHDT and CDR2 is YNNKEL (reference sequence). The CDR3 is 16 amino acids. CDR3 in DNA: TGTGCCAGCAGCCGCCGGGCTAGCGGGGACTACAATGAGCAGTTCTTC. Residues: CASSRRASGDYNEQFF.

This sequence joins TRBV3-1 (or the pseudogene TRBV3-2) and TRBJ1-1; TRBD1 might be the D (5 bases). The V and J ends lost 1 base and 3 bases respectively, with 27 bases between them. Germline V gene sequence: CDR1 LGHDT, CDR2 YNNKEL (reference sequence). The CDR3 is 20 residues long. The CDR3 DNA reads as TGTGCCAGCAGCCAAGTAGCGGGCCGGGGAGGGGAGTTAGCTGACACTGAAGCTTTCTTT. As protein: CASSQVAGRGGELADTEAFF.